One sample yielded the 11 T cell receptor beta chains listed below, sequenced in a study of radiotherapy plus CTLA-4 blockade in lung cancer. Profiling relied on immunoSEQ multiplex PCR, and the TCRdb table lists in-frame clones only, not all of them. The repertoire includes some 62,000 clones, 60% to 85% of them detected once, and approximately 4% sits in the top ten. The sample was peripheral blood, taken from a patient treated with radiotherapy plus ipilimumab. The receptors derive from a human donor with non-small cell lung cancer who had a complete response to radiotherapy plus ipilimumab.

The chain links TRBV7-9 to TRBJ1-2; the D is unclear. Germline V gene lookup returns CDR1 SEHNR and CDR2 FQNEAQ (reference sequence). The CDR3 is 16 amino acids. The V and J ends lost 4 bases and 3 bases respectively, with 18 bases between them. The CDR3 DNA reads TGTGCCAGCAGCTCCAGCGGGAGAGTACGGGACTATGGCTACACCTTC. It specifies CASSSSGRVRDYGYTF.

The chain carries TRBV19 and TRBJ2-1, with TRBD2 matching 7 bases. The germline V gene has CDR1 LNHDA and CDR2 SQIVND (reference sequence). This CDR3 region has 14 residues. Trimming cost V 8 bases and J 4 bases; bases outside gene matches: 8. DNA for the CDR3: TGTGCCAGTCGCAGTCGGGACTATTACAATGAGCAGTTCTTC. Translating it yields CASRSRDYYNEQFF.

This clone showed up just a few times. The chain recombines TRBV10-2 with TRBJ2-2, with 7 bases matching TRBD2. CDR3 length: 15 amino acids. After removal of 8 bases from V and 2 bases from J, the junction contained 8 bases not matched to a gene. Germline loops: CDR1 WSHSY, CDR2 SAAADI. CDR3 in DNA: TGCGCCAGCGGGGGGGGAGGGACCAACACCGGGGAGCTGTTTTTT. Protein sequence: CASGGGGTNTGELFF.

This clone appeared a few times. The chain employs TRBV19 and TRBJ2-3, with a possible D match to TRBD1 (7 bases). Germline V gene lookup returns CDR1 LNHDA and CDR2 SQIVND (reference sequence). The length of the CDR3 is 14 residues. The V and J ends lost 7 bases and 3 bases respectively, with 14 bases between them. The CDR3 region is CASNPGGKTDTQYF. The CDR3 DNA reads as TGTGCCAGTAACCCAGGGGGGAAGACAGATACGCAGTATTTT.

The chain uses TRBV25-1 and TRBJ1-6; 8 bases are a match to TRBD1. Germline CDR1 and CDR2: MGHDK and SYGVNS. Losses at the gene ends were 6 bases for V and 13 bases for J; bases not matched to a gene: 11. This CDR3 is built from 14 residues. The CDR3 spells CASSRGTGPSPLHF. In DNA form, the CDR3 reads TGTGCCAGCAGCCGTGGGACAGGTCCCTCGCCCCTCCACTTT.

This chain connects TRBV6-6 to TRBJ1-4, with a possible D match to TRBD1 (5 bases). Germline CDR1 is MNHNY and CDR2 is SVGAGI (reference sequence). The CDR3 runs 16 residues. Between the trimmed V and J ends, which lost 1 base and 8 bases, there was a span of 17 bases. CDR3 DNA sequence: TGTGCCAGCAGTTACTGGGGTGCAGGGAAGGACGAAAAACTGTTTTTT. This translates into CASSYWGAGKDEKLFF.

This chain uses TRBV28 with TRBJ1-3, with no clear D. V lost 7 bases and J lost 0, with 16 bases in between. The germline V gene has CDR1 MDHEN and CDR2 SYDVKM. This CDR3 contains 16 residues. CDR3 sequence: CASTPAGYLSGNTIYF. The CDR3 DNA is TGTGCCAGCACTCCGGCGGGTTATCTCTCTGGAAACACCATATATTTT.

The chain is built from TRBV7-2 and TRBJ2-1; D remains unclear. The length of the CDR3 is 13 residues. In germline, CDR1 is SGHTA, CDR2 FQGNSA. V lost 2 bases and J lost 4, with 6 bases in between. The CDR3 protein is CASSLNGYNEQFF. DNA of the CDR3: TGTGCCAGCAGCTTAAATGGGTACAATGAGCAGTTCTTC.

The rearrangement joins TRBV9 to TRBJ1-5; possibly TRBD1 for D (6 bases). Germline values: CDR1 SGDLS, CDR2 YYNGEE. The CDR3 sequence is 14 residues long. V was clipped by 3 bases and J by 7 bases, with 14 bases between them. The DNA for the CDR3 is TGTGCCAGCAGCGGGGCCGATCAGGGGCAGCCCCAGCATTTT. This gives the protein CASSGADQGQPQHF.

This chain links TRBV28 with TRBJ2-7; possible D gene TRBD2, 6 bases. Germline V gene sequence: CDR1 MDHEN, CDR2 SYDVKM. Trimming took 2 bases from V and 3 from J, leaving 8 bases between them. CDR3 length equals 13 residues. CDR3 DNA: TGTGCCAGCAGTTTAGTGGGGGGCTACGAGCAGTACGTC. This encodes CASSLVGGYEQYV.

A note on this clone: The junction differs from germline at one of its ends, possibly a read error. V is TRBV7-7 and J is TRBJ1-1; TRBD1 matches at 7 bases. In germline, CDR1 is SSHAT, CDR2 FNYEAQ (reference sequence). The CDR3 totals 14 residues. Written as DNA, the CDR3 is TGTGCTAGCAGCCCGGCCGGACAGGACGTCGAAGCTTTCTTT. As protein: CASSPAGQDVEAFF.